The T cell receptor (beta chain) under discussion was sequenced for a study of T cell responses to AZD1222 COVID-19 vaccine. Whole-study findings and limits: Two AZD1222 doses significantly raised spike-specific TCR breadth and depth over controls. Spike-spanning, vaccine-associated CD4 TCRs were dominant at 160-218 and 743-854. Every sample of the repertoires postdated the peak T cell response.

Data came from immunoSEQ multiplex PCR; TCRdb stores just in-frame clones and leaves some out. The sample carries around 99,000 clones, about 90% recorded once. On this clone: Antigen: not known.

The CDR3 has 12 residues. The germline gives CDR1 SEHNR, CDR2 FQNEAQ (reference sequence). Trimming removed 5 bases from V and 7 bases from J; junction bases left unmatched: 4. The chain combines TRBV7-9 with TRBJ1-1; 7 nucleotides align to TRBD1. This sequence originates from an adult in good health. The sequencing here drew on peripheral blood, taken on day 0 of AZD1222 vaccination. The CDR3 protein is CASSPGGSEAFF. The DNA for the CDR3 is TGTGCCAGCAGCCCAGGGGGTAGTGAAGCTTTCTTT. The variable domain in full, completed from reference TRBV7-9 and TRBJ1-1, reads DTGVSQNPRHKITKRGQNVTFRCDPISEHNRLYWYRQTLGQGPEFLTYFQNEAQLEKSRLLSDRFSAERPKGSFSTLEIQRTEQGDSAMYLCASSPGGSEAFFGQGTRLTVV.